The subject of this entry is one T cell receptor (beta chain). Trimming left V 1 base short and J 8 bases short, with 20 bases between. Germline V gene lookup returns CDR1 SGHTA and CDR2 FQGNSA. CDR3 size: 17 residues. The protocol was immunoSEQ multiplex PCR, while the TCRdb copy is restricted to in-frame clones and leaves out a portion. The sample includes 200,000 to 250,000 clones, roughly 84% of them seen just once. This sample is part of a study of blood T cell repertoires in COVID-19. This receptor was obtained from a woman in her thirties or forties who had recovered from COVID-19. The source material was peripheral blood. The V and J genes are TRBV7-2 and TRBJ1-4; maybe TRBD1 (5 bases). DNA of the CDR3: TGTGCCAGCAGCTTAGGGCAGGGTGGGGACTGGAAAGAAAAACTGTTTTTT. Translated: CASSLGQGGDWKEKLFF. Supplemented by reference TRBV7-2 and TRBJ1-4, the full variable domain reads GAGVSQSPSNKVTEKGKDVELRCDPISGHTALYWYRQSLGQGLEFLIYFQGNSAPDKSGLPSDRFSAERTGGSVSTLTIQRTQQEDSAVYLCASSLGQGGDWKEKLFFGSGTQLSVL.